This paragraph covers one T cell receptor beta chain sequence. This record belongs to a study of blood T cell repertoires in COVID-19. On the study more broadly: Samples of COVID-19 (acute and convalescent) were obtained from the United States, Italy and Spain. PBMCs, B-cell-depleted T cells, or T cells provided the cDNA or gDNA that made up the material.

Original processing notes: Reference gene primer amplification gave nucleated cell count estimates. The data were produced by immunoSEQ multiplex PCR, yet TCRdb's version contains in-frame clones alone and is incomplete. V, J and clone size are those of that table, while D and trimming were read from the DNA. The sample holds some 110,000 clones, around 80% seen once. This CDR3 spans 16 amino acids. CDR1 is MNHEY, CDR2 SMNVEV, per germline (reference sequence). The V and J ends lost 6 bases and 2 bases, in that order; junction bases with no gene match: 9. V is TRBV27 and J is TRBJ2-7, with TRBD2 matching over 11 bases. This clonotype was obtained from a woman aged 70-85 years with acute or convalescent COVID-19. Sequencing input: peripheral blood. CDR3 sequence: CASSLVGTSGAYEQYF. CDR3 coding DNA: TGTGCCAGCAGCCTCGTTGGGACTAGCGGAGCCTACGAGCAGTACTTC.